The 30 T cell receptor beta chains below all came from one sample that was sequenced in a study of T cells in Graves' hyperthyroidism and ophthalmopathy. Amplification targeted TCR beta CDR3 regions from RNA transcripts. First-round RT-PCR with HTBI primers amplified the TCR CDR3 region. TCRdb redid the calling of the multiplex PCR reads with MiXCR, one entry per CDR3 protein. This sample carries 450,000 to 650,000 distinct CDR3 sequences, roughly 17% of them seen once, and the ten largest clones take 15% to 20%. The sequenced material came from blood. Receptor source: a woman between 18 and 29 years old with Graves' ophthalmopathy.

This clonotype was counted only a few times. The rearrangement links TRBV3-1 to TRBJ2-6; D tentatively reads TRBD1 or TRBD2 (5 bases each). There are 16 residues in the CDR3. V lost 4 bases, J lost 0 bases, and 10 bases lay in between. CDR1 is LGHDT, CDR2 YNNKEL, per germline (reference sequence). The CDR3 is CASSPGRSSGANVLTF. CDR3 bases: TGTGCCAGCAGCCCGGGACGGAGCTCTGGGGCCAACGTCCTGACTTTC.

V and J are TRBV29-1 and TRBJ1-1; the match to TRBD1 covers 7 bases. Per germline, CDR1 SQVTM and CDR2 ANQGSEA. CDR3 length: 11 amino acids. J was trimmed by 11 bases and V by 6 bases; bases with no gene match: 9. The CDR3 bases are TGCAGCGTACCTTCAGGGGGTACGGCTTTCTTT. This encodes CSVPSGGTAFF.

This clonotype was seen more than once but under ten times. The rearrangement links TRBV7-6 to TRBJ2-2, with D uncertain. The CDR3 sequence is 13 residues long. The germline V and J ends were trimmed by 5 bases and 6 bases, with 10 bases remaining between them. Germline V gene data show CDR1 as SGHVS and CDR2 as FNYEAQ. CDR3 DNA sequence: TGTGCCAGCAGCCCCTACTCCTCCGGGGAGCTGTTTTTT. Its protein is CASSPYSSGELFF.

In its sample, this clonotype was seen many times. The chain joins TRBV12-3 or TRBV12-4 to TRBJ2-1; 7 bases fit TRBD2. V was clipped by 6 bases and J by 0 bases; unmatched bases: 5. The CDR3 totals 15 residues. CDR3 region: CASSGGTSSYNEQFF. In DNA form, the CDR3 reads TGTGCCAGCAGCGGGGGGACGAGCTCCTACAATGAGCAGTTCTTC.

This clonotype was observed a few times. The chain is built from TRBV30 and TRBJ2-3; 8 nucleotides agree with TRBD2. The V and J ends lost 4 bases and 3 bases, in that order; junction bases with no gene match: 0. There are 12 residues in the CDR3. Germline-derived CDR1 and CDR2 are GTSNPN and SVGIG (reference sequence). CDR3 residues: CAWTGGTDTQYF. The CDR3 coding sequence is TGTGCCTGGACGGGAGGGACAGATACGCAGTATTTT.

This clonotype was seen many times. The DNA of the CDR3 is TGTGCCAGCAGTCACGAACTAGCGGGAGAGAACACCGGGGAGCTGTTTTTT. This sequence encodes CASSHELAGENTGELFF. V usage is TRBV2 and J usage is TRBJ2-2; 11 bases match TRBD2. Per the germline V gene, CDR1 is SNHLY and CDR2 is FYNNEI. Trimming cost V 5 bases and J 1 base; bases outside gene matches: 6. The CDR3 runs 17 residues.

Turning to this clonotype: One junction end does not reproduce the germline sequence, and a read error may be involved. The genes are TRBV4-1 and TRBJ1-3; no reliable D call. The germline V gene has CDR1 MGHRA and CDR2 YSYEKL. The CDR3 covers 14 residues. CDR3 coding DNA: TGCGCCAGCAGCGAAGATAATTTAGGAAACACCATATATTTT. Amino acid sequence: CASSEDNLGNTIYF.

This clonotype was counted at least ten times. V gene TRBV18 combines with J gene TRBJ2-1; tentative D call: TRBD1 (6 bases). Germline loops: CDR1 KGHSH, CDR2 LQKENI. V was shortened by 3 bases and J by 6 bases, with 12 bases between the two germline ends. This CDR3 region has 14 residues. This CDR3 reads CASSPKLQGNEQFF. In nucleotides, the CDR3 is TGTGCCAGCTCACCGAAATTACAGGGCAATGAGCAGTTCTTC.

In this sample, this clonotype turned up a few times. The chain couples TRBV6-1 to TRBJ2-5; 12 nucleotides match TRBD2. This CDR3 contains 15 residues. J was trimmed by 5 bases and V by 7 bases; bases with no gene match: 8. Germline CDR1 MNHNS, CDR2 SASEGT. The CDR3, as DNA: TGTGCCAGCACCGCTGGACTAGCGGGGAGGGAGACCCAGTACTTC. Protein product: CASTAGLAGRETQYF.

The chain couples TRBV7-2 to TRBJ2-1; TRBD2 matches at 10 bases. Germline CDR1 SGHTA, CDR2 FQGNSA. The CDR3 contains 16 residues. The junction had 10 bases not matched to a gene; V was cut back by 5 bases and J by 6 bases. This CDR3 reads CASSHGLAGAGNEQFF. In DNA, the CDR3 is TGTGCCAGCAGCCACGGGCTAGCGGGGGCTGGCAATGAGCAGTTCTTC.

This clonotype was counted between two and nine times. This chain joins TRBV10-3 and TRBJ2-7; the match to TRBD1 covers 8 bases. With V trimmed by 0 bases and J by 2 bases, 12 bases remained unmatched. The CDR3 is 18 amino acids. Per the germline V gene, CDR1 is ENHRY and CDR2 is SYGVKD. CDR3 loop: CAISESTGTGLGTYEQYF. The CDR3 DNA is TGTGCCATCAGTGAGTCTACTGGGACAGGCCTTGGTACCTACGAGCAGTACTTC.

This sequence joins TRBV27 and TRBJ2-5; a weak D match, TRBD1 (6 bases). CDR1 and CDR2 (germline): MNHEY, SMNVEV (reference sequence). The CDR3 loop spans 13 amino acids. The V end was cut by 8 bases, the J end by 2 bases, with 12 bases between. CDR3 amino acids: CASQRTAQETQYF. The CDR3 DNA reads TGTGCCAGCCAACGGACAGCTCAAGAGACCCAGTACTTC.

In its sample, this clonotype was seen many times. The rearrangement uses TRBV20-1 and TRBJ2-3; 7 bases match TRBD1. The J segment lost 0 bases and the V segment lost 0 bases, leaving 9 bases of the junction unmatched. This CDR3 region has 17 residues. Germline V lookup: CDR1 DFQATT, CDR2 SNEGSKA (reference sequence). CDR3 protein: CSARDPMTGISTDTQYF. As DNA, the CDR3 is TGCAGTGCTAGAGATCCCATGACAGGGATTAGCACAGATACGCAGTATTTT.

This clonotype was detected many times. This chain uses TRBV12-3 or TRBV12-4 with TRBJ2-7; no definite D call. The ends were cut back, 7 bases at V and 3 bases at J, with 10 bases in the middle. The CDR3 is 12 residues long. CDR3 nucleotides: TGTGCCAGCACTAACCAGAACTACGAGCAGTACTTC. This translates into CASTNQNYEQYF.

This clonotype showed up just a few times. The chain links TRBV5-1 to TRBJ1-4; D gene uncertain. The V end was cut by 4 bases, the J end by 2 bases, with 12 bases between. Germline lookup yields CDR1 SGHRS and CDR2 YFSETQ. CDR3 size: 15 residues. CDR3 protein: CASSLRPGTNEKLFF. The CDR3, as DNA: TGCGCCAGCAGCCTACGACCGGGGACTAATGAAAAACTGTTTTTT.

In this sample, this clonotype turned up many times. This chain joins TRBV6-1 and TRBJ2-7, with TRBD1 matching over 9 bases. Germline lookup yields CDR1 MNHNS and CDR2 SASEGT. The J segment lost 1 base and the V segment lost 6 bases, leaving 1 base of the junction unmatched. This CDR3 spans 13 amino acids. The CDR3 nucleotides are TGTGCCAGCAGGGACAGGGGTTCCTACGAGCAGTACTTC. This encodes CASRDRGSYEQYF.

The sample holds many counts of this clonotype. The CDR3 is CASSLAGGPPYEQYF. The CDR3 bases are TGTGCCAGCAGCTTAGCCGGCGGTCCTCCCTACGAGCAGTACTTC. This chain uses TRBV7-9 with TRBJ2-7; D not certain. Germline loops: CDR1 SEHNR, CDR2 FQNEAQ (reference sequence). The CDR3 is 15 residues long. Trimming removed 0 bases at V and 2 bases at J, with 11 bases between.

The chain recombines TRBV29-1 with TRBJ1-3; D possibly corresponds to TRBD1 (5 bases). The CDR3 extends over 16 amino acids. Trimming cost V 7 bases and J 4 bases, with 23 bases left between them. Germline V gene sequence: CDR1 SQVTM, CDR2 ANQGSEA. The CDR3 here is CSADFGASDRGNTIYF. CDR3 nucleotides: TGCAGCGCCGACTTTGGGGCCTCCGACCGGGGAAACACCATATATTTT.

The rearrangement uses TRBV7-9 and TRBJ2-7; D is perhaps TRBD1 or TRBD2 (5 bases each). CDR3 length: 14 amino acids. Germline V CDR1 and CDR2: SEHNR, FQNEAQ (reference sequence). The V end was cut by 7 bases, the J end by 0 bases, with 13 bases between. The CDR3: CASIEGDSSYEQYF. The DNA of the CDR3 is TGTGCCAGCATTGAGGGCGACAGCTCCTACGAGCAGTACTTC.

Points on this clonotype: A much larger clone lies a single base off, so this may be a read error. CDR3 loop: CASSLGADEQFF. The DNA of the CDR3 is TGTGCCAGCAGCTTAGGAGCGGATGAGCAGTTCTTC. The V and J genes are TRBV7-9 and TRBJ2-1; TRBD2 might be the D (5 bases). From germline, CDR1 is SEHNR and CDR2 FQNEAQ (reference sequence). Trimming removed 1 base from V and 8 bases from J, with 6 bases in between. The CDR3 loop spans 12 amino acids.

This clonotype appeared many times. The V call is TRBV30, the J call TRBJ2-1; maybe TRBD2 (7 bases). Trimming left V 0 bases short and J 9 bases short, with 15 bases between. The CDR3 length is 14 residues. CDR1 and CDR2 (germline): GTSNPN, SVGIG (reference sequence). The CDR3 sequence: CAWSVIKGGGEQFF. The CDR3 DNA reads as TGTGCCTGGAGTGTCATAAAGGGAGGGGGTGAGCAGTTCTTC.

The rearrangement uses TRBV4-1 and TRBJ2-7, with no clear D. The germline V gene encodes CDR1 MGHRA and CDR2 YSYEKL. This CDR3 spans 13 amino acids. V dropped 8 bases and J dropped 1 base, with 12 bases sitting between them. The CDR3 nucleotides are TGCGCCAGCCGGCAGGAGAGTTCCTACGAGCAGTACTTC. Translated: CASRQESSYEQYF.

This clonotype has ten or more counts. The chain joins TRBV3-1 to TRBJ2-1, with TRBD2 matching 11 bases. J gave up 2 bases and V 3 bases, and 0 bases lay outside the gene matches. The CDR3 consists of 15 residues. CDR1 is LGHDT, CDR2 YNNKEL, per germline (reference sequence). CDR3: CASSHSGRAYNEQFF. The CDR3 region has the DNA TGTGCCAGCAGCCATAGCGGGAGGGCCTACAATGAGCAGTTCTTC.

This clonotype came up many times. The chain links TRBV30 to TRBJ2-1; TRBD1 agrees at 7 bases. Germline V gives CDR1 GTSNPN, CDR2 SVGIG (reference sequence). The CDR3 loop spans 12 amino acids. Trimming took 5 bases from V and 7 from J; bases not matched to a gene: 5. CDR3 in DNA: TGTGCCTGGGACAGGGTAGGGAATGAGCAGTTCTTC. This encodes CAWDRVGNEQFF.

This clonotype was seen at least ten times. The CDR3 spells CASSEAVGGISYNEQFF. The CDR3 bases are TGTGCCAGCAGTGAAGCGGTAGGGGGCATCTCCTACAATGAGCAGTTCTTC. The chain uses TRBV2 and TRBJ2-1; 7 bases fit TRBD1. The length of the CDR3 is 17 residues. The trim removed 0 bases at V and 0 bases at J, leaving 5 bases unmatched. Germline V gene data show CDR1 as SNHLY and CDR2 as FYNNEI.

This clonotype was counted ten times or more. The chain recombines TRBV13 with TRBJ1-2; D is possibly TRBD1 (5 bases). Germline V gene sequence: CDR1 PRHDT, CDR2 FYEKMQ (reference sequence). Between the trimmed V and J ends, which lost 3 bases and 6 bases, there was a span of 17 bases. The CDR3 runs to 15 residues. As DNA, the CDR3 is TGTGCCAGCAGCTTTTCCCCCGGGACTCCCAATGGCTACACCTTC. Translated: CASSFSPGTPNGYTF.

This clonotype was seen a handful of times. CDR3 in amino acids: CASSTRDRVEETQYF. CDR3 sequence (DNA): TGTGCCAGCAGTACCCGGGACAGGGTAGAAGAGACCCAGTACTTC. This sequence joins TRBV12-3 or TRBV12-4 and TRBJ2-5, with 9 bases aligning to TRBD1. After removal of 5 bases from V and 3 bases from J, the junction contained 7 bases not matched to a gene. The CDR3 loop spans 15 amino acids.

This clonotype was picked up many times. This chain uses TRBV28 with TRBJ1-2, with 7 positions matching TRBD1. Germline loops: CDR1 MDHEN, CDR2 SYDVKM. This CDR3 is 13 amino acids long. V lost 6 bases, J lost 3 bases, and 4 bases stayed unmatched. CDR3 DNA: TGTGCCAGCAGGCCCACAGGGGACTATGGCTACACCTTC. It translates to CASRPTGDYGYTF.

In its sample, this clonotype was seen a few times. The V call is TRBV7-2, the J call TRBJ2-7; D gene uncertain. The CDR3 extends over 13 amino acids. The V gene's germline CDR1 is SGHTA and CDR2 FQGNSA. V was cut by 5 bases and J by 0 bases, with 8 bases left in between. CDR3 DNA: TGTGCCAGCAGCACGGCGAGCTCCTACGAGCAGTACTTC. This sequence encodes CASSTASSYEQYF.

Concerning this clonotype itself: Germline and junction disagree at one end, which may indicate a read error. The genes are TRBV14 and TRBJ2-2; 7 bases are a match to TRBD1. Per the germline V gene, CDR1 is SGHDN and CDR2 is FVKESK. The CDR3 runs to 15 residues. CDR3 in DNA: TGTGCCAGTACTCCAGGGGGTACCCACACCGGGGAGCTGCTTTTT. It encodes CASTPGGTHTGELLF. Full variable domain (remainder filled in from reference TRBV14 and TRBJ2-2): EAGVTQFPSHSVIEKGQTVTLRCDPISGHDNLYWYRRVMGKEIKFLLHFVKESKQDESGMPNNRFLAERTGGTYSTLKVQPAELEDSGVYFCASTPGGTHTGELLFGEGSRLTVL.